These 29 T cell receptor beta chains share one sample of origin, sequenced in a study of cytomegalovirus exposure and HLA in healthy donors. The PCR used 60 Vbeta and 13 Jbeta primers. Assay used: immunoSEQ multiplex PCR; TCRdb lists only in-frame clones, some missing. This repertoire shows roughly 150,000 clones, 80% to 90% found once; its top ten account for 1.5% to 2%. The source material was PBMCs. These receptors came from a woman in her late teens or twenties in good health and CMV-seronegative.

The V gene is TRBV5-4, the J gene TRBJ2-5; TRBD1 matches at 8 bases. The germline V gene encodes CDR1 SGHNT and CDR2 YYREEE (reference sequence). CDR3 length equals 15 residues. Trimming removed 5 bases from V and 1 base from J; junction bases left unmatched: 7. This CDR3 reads CASSLPGQGQETQYF. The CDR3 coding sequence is TGTGCCAGCAGTTTACCCGGACAGGGCCAAGAGACCCAGTACTTC.

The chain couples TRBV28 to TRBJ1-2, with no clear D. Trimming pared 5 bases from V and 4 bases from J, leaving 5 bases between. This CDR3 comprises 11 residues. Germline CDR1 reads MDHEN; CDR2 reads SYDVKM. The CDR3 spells CASSKSYGYTF. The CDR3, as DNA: TGTGCCAGCAGTAAGAGCTATGGCTACACCTTC.

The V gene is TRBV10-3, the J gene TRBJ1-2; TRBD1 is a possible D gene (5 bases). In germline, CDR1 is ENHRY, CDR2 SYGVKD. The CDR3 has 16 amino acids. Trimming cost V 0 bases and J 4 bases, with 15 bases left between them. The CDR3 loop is CAISESLEQGVYGYTF. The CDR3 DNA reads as TGTGCCATCAGTGAGTCCTTAGAGCAAGGGGTCTATGGCTACACCTTC.

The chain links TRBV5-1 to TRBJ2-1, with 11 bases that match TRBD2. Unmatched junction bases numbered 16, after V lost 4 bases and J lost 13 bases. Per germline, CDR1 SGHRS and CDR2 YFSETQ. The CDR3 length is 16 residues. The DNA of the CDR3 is TGCGCCAGCAGCGCACCGGGACTAGCGGACCTTTACTACCAGTTCTTC. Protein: CASSAPGLADLYYQFF.

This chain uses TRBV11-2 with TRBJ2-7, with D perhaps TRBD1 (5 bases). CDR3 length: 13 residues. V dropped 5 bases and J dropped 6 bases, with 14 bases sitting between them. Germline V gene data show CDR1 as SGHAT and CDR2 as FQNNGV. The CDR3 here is CASSRHGASEQYF. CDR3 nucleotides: TGTGCCAGCAGCCGCCATGGGGCGAGCGAGCAGTACTTC.

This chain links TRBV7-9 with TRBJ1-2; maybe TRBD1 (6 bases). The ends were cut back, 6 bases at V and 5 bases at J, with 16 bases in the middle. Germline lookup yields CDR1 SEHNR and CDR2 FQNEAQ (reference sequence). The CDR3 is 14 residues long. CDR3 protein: CASRPRDKLYGYTF. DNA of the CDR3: TGTGCCAGCAGGCCCCGGGACAAGCTATATGGCTACACCTTC.

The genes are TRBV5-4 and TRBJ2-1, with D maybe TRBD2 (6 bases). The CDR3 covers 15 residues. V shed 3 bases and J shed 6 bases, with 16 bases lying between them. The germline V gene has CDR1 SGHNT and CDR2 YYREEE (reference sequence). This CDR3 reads CASSWGVGSGNEQFF. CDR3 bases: TGTGCCAGCAGCTGGGGGGTGGGTAGCGGCAATGAGCAGTTCTTC.

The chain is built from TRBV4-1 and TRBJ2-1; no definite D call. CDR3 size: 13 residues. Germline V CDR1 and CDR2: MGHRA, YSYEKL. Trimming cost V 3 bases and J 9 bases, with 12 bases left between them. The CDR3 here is CASSHTCAREQFF. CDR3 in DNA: TGCGCCAGCAGCCACACCTGCGCGCGTGAGCAGTTCTTC.

CDR3 nucleotides: TGTGCCAGTATGTCAGGGGATGGCTACACCTTC. This codes for CASMSGDGYTF. This chain links TRBV19 with TRBJ1-2; D possibly corresponds to TRBD1 (6 bases). Trimming removed 7 bases at V and 6 bases at J, with 9 bases between. Germline V lookup: CDR1 LNHDA, CDR2 SQIVND (reference sequence). The CDR3 contains 11 residues. The variable domain in full, with the rest retrieved from reference TRBV19 and TRBJ1-2, is DGGITQSPKYLFRKEGQNVTLSCEQNLNHDAMYWYRQDPGQGLRLIYYSQIVNDFQKGDIAEGYSVSREKKESFPLTVTSAQKNPTAFYLCASMSGDGYTFGSGTRLTVV.

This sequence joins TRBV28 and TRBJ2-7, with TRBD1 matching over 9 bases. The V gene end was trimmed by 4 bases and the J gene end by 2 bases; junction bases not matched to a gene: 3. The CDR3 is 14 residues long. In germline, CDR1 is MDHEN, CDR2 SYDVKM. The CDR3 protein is CASSSRTGAYEQYF. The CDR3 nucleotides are TGTGCCAGCAGTTCTAGGACAGGGGCCTACGAGCAGTACTTC.

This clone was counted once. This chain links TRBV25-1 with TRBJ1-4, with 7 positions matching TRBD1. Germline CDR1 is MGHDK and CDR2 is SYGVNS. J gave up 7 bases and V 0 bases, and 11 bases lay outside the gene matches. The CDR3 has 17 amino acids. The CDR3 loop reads CASSEYKQGPEGEKLFF. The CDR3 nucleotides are TGTGCCAGCAGTGAATATAAACAGGGGCCGGAGGGTGAAAAACTGTTTTTT.

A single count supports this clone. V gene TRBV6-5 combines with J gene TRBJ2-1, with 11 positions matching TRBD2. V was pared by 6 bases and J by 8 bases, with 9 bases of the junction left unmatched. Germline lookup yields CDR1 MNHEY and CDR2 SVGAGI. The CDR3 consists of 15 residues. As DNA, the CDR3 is TGTGCCAGCAGGGTACTAGCGGGGGATAGGCATGAGCAGTTCTTC. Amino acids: CASRVLAGDRHEQFF.

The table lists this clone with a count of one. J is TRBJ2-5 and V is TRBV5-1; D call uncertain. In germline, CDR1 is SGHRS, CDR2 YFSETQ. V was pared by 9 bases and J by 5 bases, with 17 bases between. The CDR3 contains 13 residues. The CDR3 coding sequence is TGCGCCACCACAAAAAGGCTCGGGGAGACCCAGTACTTC. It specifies CATTKRLGETQYF.

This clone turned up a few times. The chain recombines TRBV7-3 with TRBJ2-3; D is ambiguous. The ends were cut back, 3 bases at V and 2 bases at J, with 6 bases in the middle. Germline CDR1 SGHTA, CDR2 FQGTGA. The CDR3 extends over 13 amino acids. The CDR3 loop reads CASSFSTTDTQYF. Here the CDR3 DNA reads TGTGCCAGCAGCTTCAGTACCACAGATACGCAGTATTTT.

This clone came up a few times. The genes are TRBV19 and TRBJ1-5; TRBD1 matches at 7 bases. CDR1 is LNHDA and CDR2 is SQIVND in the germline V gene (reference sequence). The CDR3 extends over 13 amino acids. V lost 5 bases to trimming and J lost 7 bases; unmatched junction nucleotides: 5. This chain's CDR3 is CASSPGQQQPQHF. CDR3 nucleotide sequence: TGTGCCAGTAGTCCGGGACAGCAACAGCCCCAGCATTTT.

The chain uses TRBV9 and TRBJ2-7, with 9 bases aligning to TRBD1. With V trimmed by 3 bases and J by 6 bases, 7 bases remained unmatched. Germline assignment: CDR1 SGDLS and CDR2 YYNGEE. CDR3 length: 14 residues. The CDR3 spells CASSAGQGPREQYF. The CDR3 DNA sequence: TGTGCCAGCAGCGCGGGACAGGGCCCTCGCGAGCAGTACTTC.

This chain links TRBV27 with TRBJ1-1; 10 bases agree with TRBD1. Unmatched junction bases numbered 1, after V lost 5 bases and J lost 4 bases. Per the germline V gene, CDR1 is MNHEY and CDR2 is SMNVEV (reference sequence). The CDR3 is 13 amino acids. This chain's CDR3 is CASSRQGATEAFF. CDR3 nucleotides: TGTGCCAGCAGTAGACAGGGGGCCACTGAAGCTTTCTTT.

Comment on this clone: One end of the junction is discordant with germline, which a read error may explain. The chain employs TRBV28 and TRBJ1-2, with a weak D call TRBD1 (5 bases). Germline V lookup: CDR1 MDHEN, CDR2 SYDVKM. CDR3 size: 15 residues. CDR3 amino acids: CASSLRAPWSLGANF. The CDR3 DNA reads TGTGCCAGCAGTTTAAGAGCCCCGTGGAGTCTAGGGGCGAACTTC.

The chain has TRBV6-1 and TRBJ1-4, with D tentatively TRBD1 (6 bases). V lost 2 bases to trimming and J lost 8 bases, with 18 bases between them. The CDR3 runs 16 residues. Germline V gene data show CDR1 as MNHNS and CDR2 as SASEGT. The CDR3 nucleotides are TGTGCCAGCAGTGAAATGAGGGGGGGGGTTCGAGAAAAACTGTTTTTT. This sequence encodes CASSEMRGGVREKLFF.

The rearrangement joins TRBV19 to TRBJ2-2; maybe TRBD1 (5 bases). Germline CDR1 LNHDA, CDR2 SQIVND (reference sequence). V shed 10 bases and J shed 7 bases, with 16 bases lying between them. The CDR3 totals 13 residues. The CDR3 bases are TGTGCCACTTCGCCAGGGATCGGCGGGGAGCTGTTTTTT. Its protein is CATSPGIGGELFF.

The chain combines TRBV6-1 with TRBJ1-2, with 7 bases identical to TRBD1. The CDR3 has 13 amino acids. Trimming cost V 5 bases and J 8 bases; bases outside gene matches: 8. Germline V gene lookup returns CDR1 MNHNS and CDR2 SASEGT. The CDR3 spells CASSLTGLRGYTF. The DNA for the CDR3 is TGTGCCAGCAGTCTGACAGGGTTAAGGGGCTACACCTTC.

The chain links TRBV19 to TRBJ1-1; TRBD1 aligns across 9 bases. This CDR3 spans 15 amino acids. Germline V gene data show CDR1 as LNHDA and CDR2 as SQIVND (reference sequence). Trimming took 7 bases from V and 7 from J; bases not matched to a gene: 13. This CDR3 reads CASTLGQGVIGEAFF. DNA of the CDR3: TGTGCCAGTACCCTGGGACAGGGTGTAATCGGTGAAGCTTTCTTT.

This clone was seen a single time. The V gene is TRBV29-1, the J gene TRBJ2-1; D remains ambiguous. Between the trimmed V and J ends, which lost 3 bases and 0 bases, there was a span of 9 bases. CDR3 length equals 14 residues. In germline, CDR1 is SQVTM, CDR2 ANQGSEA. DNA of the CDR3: TGCAGCGTTGATACGAAGAGCTCCTACAATGAGCAGTTCTTC. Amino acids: CSVDTKSSYNEQFF.

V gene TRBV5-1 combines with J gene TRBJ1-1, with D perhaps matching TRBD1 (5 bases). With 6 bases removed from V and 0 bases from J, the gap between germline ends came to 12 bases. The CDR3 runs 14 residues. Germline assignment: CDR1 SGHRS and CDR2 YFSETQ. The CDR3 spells CASTWGGLNTEAFF. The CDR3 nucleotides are TGCGCCAGCACCTGGGGGGGTCTGAACACTGAAGCTTTCTTT.

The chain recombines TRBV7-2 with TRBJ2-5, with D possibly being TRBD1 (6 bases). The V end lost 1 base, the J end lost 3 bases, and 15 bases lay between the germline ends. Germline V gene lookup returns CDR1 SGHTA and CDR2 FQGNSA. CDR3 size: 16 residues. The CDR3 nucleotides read TGTGCCAGCAGCTTAGAAGCTCAGGGGCATAAAGAGACCCAGTACTTC. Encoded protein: CASSLEAQGHKETQYF.

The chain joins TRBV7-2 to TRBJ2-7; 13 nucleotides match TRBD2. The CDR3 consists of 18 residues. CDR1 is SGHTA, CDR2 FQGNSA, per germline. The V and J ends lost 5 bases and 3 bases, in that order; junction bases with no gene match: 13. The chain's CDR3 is CASSIIPTGLAGSYEQYF. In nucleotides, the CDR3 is TGTGCCAGCAGCATAATTCCCACGGGACTAGCGGGAAGCTACGAGCAGTACTTC.

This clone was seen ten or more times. Written as DNA, the CDR3 is TGTGCCAGCAGTTTTCCCCCAACAGGTGAAGCTTTCTTT. Translating it yields CASSFPPTGEAFF. The chain links TRBV6-5 to TRBJ1-1; possibly TRBD1 for D (5 bases). Per the germline V gene, CDR1 is MNHEY and CDR2 is SVGAGI. The CDR3 length is 13 residues. Trimming took off 4 bases at V and 7 bases at J, with 13 bases between the two ends.

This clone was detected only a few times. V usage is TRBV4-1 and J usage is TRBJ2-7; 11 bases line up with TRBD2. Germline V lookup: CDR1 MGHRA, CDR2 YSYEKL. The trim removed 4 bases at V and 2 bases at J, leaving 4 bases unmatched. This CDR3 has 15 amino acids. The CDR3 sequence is CASSLLAGGPYEQYF. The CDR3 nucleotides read TGCGCCAGCAGCCTTTTAGCGGGAGGGCCCTACGAGCAGTACTTC.

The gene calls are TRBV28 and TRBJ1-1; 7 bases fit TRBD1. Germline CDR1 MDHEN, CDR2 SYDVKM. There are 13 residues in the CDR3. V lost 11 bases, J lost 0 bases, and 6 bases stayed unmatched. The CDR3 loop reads CAGTGTVNTEAFF. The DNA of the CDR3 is TGTGCCGGAACTGGGACAGTGAACACTGAAGCTTTCTTT.